Each of the 10 T cell receptor beta chains below was sequenced from the same sample in a study of T cell repertoires in cytomegalovirus infection. TCRdb processed the reads anew with MiXCR; each CDR3 protein has one entry. Among more than 350,000 distinct CDR3 sequences listed, roughly 30% were seen once. The sample comprised PBMCs. The receptors here all came from a human donor in good health (CMV status not recorded). Some clones in this sample may be carry-over from other donors' samples.

The chain has TRBV6-5 and TRBJ1-2; 12 nucleotides line up with TRBD1. This CDR3 spans 14 amino acids. V lost 5 bases, J lost 4 bases, and 2 bases stayed unmatched. Germline V CDR1 and CDR2: MNHEY, SVGAGI. The CDR3 DNA reads as TGTGCCAGCAGTCGGGACAGGGGGCTCTATGGCTACACCTTC. Residues: CASSRDRGLYGYTF.

This clonotype was picked up a small number of times. This chain links TRBV27 with TRBJ2-2, with D perhaps given as TRBD1 or TRBD2 (5 bases each). The CDR3 runs to 16 residues. Per the germline V gene, CDR1 is MNHEY and CDR2 is SMNVEV (reference sequence). The V end lost 9 bases, the J end lost 0 bases, and 17 bases lay between the germline ends. This CDR3 is CASSLNWGPNTGELFF. The CDR3 region has the DNA TGTGCCAGTAGCTTGAACTGGGGACCGAACACCGGGGAGCTGTTTTTT.

This clonotype came up a few times. The chain uses TRBV20-1 and TRBJ1-4; D ambiguous. The germline gives CDR1 DFQATT, CDR2 SNEGSKA (reference sequence). The V and J ends lost 3 bases and 10 bases respectively, with 9 bases between them. The CDR3 has 11 amino acids. The CDR3 DNA sequence: TGCAGTGCTAGGCGACACGGAAAACTGTTTTTT. This encodes CSARRHGKLFF.

This clonotype was seen repeatedly, ten times or more. The CDR3 spells CASSAEEELSGDEQYF. CDR3 in DNA: TGCGCCAGCAGCGCAGAAGAGGAGCTCTCGGGCGACGAGCAGTACTTC. The V gene is TRBV5-1, the J gene TRBJ2-7; D remains ambiguous. CDR3 size: 16 residues. Trimming took off 4 bases at V and 5 bases at J, with 22 bases between the two ends. Germline V lookup: CDR1 SGHRS, CDR2 YFSETQ.

This clonotype was detected many times. This chain joins TRBV19 and TRBJ2-6; no clear D gene. The CDR3 contains 15 residues. Trimming pared 0 bases from V and 0 bases from J, leaving 3 bases between. Germline lookup yields CDR1 LNHDA and CDR2 SQIVND (reference sequence). The CDR3 loop reads CASSIEVSGANVLTF. In DNA form, the CDR3 reads TGTGCCAGTAGTATAGAAGTCTCTGGGGCCAACGTCCTGACTTTC.

V gene TRBV27 combines with J gene TRBJ2-7; D might be TRBD2 (5 bases). V lost 10 bases to trimming and J lost 3 bases, with 16 bases between them. Germline V lookup: CDR1 MNHEY, CDR2 SMNVEV (reference sequence). This CDR3 has 13 residues. The CDR3 loop is CATRRGGLYEQYF. The DNA of the CDR3 is TGTGCCACCCGTCGCGGCGGACTCTACGAGCAGTACTTC.

The sample holds one count of this clonotype. A much larger clone differs from this one at a single base, so this may be a read error. No conserved phenylalanine or tryptophan ends this CDR3, so it is likely a read error. This rearrangement joins TRBV7-6 to TRBJ2-7, with a weak D call TRBD1 (5 bases). In germline, CDR1 is SGHVS, CDR2 FNYEAQ. Trimming left V 11 bases short and J 0 bases short, with 17 bases between. This CDR3 spans 14 amino acids. Here the CDR3 reads CASRRETTSYEQYL. CDR3 DNA: TGTGCCTCCCGCAGGGAAACAACCTCCTACGAGCAGTACTTA.

This clonotype was recorded many times. This chain joins TRBV7-2 and TRBJ1-1; weak D call: TRBD1 (5 bases). This CDR3 comprises 14 residues. Trimming took 5 bases from V and 1 from J, leaving 11 bases between them. Germline CDR1 and CDR2: SGHTA and FQGNSA. The CDR3 DNA reads TGTGCCAGCAGCCCGTGGCAGGGGAACACTGAAGCTTTCTTT. This codes for CASSPWQGNTEAFF.

This clonotype is a singleton in its sample. Being one base from a much bigger clone, this may be a read error. In nucleotides, the CDR3 is TGTGCCAGCAGCCTACAAGCGGGGGGGCTGTTAGATACGCAGTATTTT. Translating it yields CASSLQAGGLLDTQYF. This sequence joins TRBV7-6 and TRBJ2-3, with TRBD2 matching 10 bases. Germline CDR1 reads SGHVS; CDR2 reads FNYEAQ. V was pared by 5 bases and J by 5 bases, with 10 bases of the junction left unmatched. The CDR3 is 16 residues long.

This chain joins TRBV6-1 and TRBJ1-5; D perhaps matches TRBD1 (6 bases). The germline V gene encodes CDR1 MNHNS and CDR2 SASEGT. This CDR3 spans 14 amino acids. Trimming removed 2 bases at V and 5 bases at J, with 10 bases between. CDR3 nucleotide sequence: TGTGCCAGCAGTGAAACAGGGCCCCATCAGCCCCAGCATTTT. It codes for CASSETGPHQPQHF.